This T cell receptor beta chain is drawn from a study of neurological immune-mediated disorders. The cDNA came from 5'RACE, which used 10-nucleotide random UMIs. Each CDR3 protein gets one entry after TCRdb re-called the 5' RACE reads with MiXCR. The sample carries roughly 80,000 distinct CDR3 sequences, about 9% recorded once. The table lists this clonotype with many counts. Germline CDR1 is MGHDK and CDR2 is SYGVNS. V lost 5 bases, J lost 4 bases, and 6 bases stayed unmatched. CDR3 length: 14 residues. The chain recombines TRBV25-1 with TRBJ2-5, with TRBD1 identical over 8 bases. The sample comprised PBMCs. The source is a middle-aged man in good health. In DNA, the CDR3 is TGTGCCAGCAGTAAAGCAGGGGGCACAGAGACCCAGTACTTC. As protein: CASSKAGGTETQYF.